The 28 T cell receptor beta chains below all came from one sample that was sequenced in a study of response to subunit inactivated influenza vaccine (dated by TCRdb to the late 2010s). The library relied on RT-PCR. Sequencer: Illumina HiSeq 2500. TCRdb reprocessed the public reads (quality trimming at Q25 with fastp, clone calling with MiXCR) and kept in-frame beta chains. Each entry merges the rows of one CDR3 protein and shows their most common DNA and genes. Here the sample has some 570,000 distinct CDR3 sequences; over 9% occur a single time. Of the sample, approximately 10% is held by the ten largest clones. This sample was shared with a second study, whose subject was T cells expressing NK-cell markers. The second source states: TCR beta cDNA libraries were made by 5'RACE template switching that added a universal primer site and unique molecular identifiers.

The source material was PBMCs from blood, sampled on the day of vaccination. These receptors all come from a man in his forties or fifties who received an inactivated influenza vaccine. Donor details come from another sample of the same person, matched by shared clones.

There are a few counts of this clonotype. The chain carries TRBV20-1 and TRBJ2-1, with no clear D. This CDR3 is 13 amino acids long. Germline-derived CDR1 and CDR2 are DFQATT and SNEGSKA (reference sequence). Trimming shortened V by 0 bases and J by 5 bases, and 8 bases separated the two germline ends. The CDR3: CSARDPVDNEQFF. The CDR3 DNA sequence: TGCAGTGCTAGAGATCCGGTGGACAATGAGCAGTTCTTC.

The rearrangement links TRBV7-8 to TRBJ2-1, with D tentatively TRBD2 (6 bases). V was shortened by 5 bases and J by 9 bases, with 23 bases between the two germline ends. Germline V gives CDR1 SGHVS, CDR2 FQNEAQ. The length of the CDR3 is 16 residues. This CDR3 is CASSKLAFQKSFEQFF. Written as DNA, the CDR3 is TGTGCCAGCAGCAAGCTAGCGTTCCAAAAGTCTTTTGAGCAGTTCTTC.

There are a few counts of this clonotype. The chain is built from TRBV10-3 and TRBJ1-4, with D hard to call. Trimming took 6 bases from V and 8 from J, leaving 13 bases between them. The CDR3 is 13 amino acids. Germline assignment: CDR1 ENHRY and CDR2 SYGVKD. CDR3 bases: TGTGCCATCAGGACGGAGGGAGGCGAAAAACTGTTTTTT. It yields the protein CAIRTEGGEKLFF.

The chain has TRBV20-1 and TRBJ1-5; no firm D call. This CDR3 spans 12 amino acids. V was clipped by 2 bases and J by 6 bases, with 8 bases between them. Germline V gene data show CDR1 as DFQATT and CDR2 as SNEGSKA (reference sequence). CDR3 region: CSARLESQPQHF. The DNA of the CDR3 is TGCAGTGCTAGACTAGAATCTCAGCCCCAGCATTTT.

This CDR3 reads CASSLEVGPGVEQYF. DNA for the CDR3: TGCGCCAGCAGCTTGGAAGTGGGCCCTGGGGTAGAGCAGTACTTC. This chain links TRBV5-1 with TRBJ2-7; no clear D. V dropped 0 bases and J dropped 7 bases, with 17 bases sitting between them. This CDR3 is 15 amino acids long. In germline, CDR1 is SGHRS, CDR2 YFSETQ.

A remark on this clonotype: An end of the junction differs from the germline gene, which may be a read error. The V call is TRBV10-3, the J call TRBJ2-7; D perhaps matches TRBD2 (5 bases). CDR1 is ENHRY and CDR2 is SYGVKD in the germline V gene. CDR3 length: 13 amino acids. The CDR3 here is CATSPGSLYEQDF. For the CDR3, the DNA is TGTGCCACCTCTCCGGGATCTCTCTACGAGCAGGACTTC.

This clonotype was detected only a few times. This chain connects TRBV5-1 to TRBJ2-3; D is uncertain. CDR1 SGHRS and CDR2 YFSETQ come from the germline V gene. The CDR3 covers 15 residues. Trimming removed 5 bases at V and 6 bases at J, with 19 bases between. The CDR3 nucleotides are TGCGCCAGCAGAACATCGGGCAGCCCGTCGGATACGCAGTATTTT. Protein product: CASRTSGSPSDTQYF.

This rearrangement joins TRBV18 to TRBJ2-1; TRBD2 is a possible D gene (5 bases). Germline CDR1 reads KGHSH; CDR2 reads LQKENI. V lost 6 bases and J lost 10, with 13 bases in between. The CDR3 runs to 12 residues. CDR3 bases: TGTGCCAGCTCTGGATCGGGGTTCGAGCAGTTCTTC. It encodes CASSGSGFEQFF.

This clonotype has more than one count but fewer than ten. The chain recombines TRBV12-3 or TRBV12-4 with TRBJ1-2, with 9 bases lining up with TRBD1. This CDR3 has 15 amino acids. V lost 7 bases, J lost 5 bases, and 11 bases stayed unmatched. The CDR3 loop reads CASTNPQTGGYGYTF. The CDR3, as DNA: TGTGCCAGCACCAATCCCCAGACAGGGGGTTATGGCTACACCTTC.

This clonotype was observed at least ten times. Written as DNA, the CDR3 is TGTGCCAGTGGAGGGACTAGAGGCGATACGCAGTATTTT. As protein: CASGGTRGDTQYF. The rearrangement links TRBV6-2 or TRBV6-3 to TRBJ2-3, with 8 bases lining up with TRBD2. The length of the CDR3 is 13 residues. V lost 9 bases, J lost 6 bases, and 8 bases stayed unmatched. Germline values: CDR1 MNHEY, CDR2 SVGEGT.

The chain couples TRBV29-1 to TRBJ2-2, with TRBD2 matching over 11 bases. The J segment lost 1 base and the V segment lost 2 bases, leaving 9 bases of the junction unmatched. Germline-derived CDR1 and CDR2 are SQVTM and ANQGSEA. The CDR3 extends over 18 amino acids. For the CDR3, the DNA is TGCAGCGTTGAAACTAGCGGGAGAGTTGGGTGGAACACCGGGGAGCTGTTTTTT. As protein: CSVETSGRVGWNTGELFF.

This clonotype appeared a few times. The V call is TRBV20-1, the J call TRBJ2-7, with D hard to call. CDR3 length: 14 amino acids. Germline V gives CDR1 DFQATT, CDR2 SNEGSKA (reference sequence). V was clipped by 0 bases and J by 0 bases, with 9 bases between them. CDR3: CSARDEYFSYEQYF. The CDR3 DNA follows: TGCAGTGCTAGAGATGAATACTTCTCCTACGAGCAGTACTTC.

V and J are TRBV28 and TRBJ2-4; 10 bases fit TRBD2. The CDR3 contains 16 residues. The J segment lost 1 base and the V segment lost 7 bases, leaving 7 bases of the junction unmatched. CDR1 is MDHEN, CDR2 SYDVKM, per germline. CDR3 region: CASTHSGGTAKNIQYF. The CDR3 coding sequence is TGTGCCAGCACCCATAGCGGGGGGACCGCCAAAAACATTCAGTACTTC.

The V and J genes are TRBV7-9 and TRBJ2-7; 8 positions agree with TRBD2. The CDR3 is made up of 16 amino acids. J was trimmed by 0 bases and V by 1 base; bases with no gene match: 5. From germline, CDR1 is SEHNR and CDR2 FQNEAQ (reference sequence). The chain's CDR3 is CASSLGLSGNSYEQYF. The CDR3 DNA sequence: TGTGCCAGCAGCTTAGGCCTTAGCGGGAACTCCTACGAGCAGTACTTC.

The V gene is TRBV10-3, the J gene TRBJ2-3, with D unclear. V lost 0 bases and J 4 bases, leaving 8 bases between the germline ends. Per germline, CDR1 ENHRY and CDR2 SYGVKD. CDR3 length: 14 amino acids. The CDR3 DNA reads TGTGCCATCAGTGAGTCAGGGTCGGCAGATACGCAGTATTTT. Amino acids: CAISESGSADTQYF.

V and J are TRBV7-2 and TRBJ2-7; a weak D match, TRBD2 (6 bases). CDR3 length: 14 amino acids. Trimming removed 5 bases at V and 6 bases at J, with 17 bases between. The germline gives CDR1 SGHTA, CDR2 FQGNSA. CDR3 bases: TGTGCCAGCAGCGCCTTAGCGGTAGCAGGCGAGCAGTACTTC. Amino acids: CASSALAVAGEQYF.

The chain carries TRBV28 and TRBJ2-3; possibly TRBD1 for D (6 bases). The ends were cut back, 7 bases at V and 3 bases at J, with 14 bases in the middle. The CDR3 runs 14 residues. Germline CDR1 is MDHEN and CDR2 is SYDVKM. For the CDR3, the DNA is TGTGCCAGCAAGAACAGGGATAAAACAGATACGCAGTATTTT. This gives the protein CASKNRDKTDTQYF.

The V and J genes are TRBV4-2 and TRBJ2-3, with D unclear. V was pared by 0 bases and J by 1 base, with 8 bases between. This CDR3 has 15 residues. Per the germline V gene, CDR1 is LGHNA and CDR2 is YNFKEQ. The CDR3 here is CASSQDGSGTDTQYF. CDR3 DNA: TGTGCCAGCAGCCAAGACGGGTCAGGCACAGATACGCAGTATTTT.

The rearrangement joins TRBV20-1 to TRBJ1-2; 8 nucleotides match TRBD1. V shed 6 bases and J 5 bases; nucleotides not matched to a gene: 11. CDR1 and CDR2 (germline): DFQATT, SNEGSKA (reference sequence). This CDR3 has 14 amino acids. CDR3 sequence reads: CSAQQGAFEYGYTF. Here the CDR3 DNA reads TGCAGTGCCCAGCAGGGGGCGTTTGAATATGGCTACACCTTC.

J is TRBJ2-1 and V is TRBV6-1; TRBD2 matches 12 bases. CDR1 and CDR2 from the germline V gene are MNHNS and SASEGT. With 5 bases clipped from V and 3 bases from J, the junction kept 2 bases outside the gene matches. This CDR3 has 15 residues. The chain's CDR3 is CASSKLAGGYNEQFF. As DNA, the CDR3 is TGTGCCAGCAGTAAACTAGCGGGGGGCTACAATGAGCAGTTCTTC.

The table lists this clonotype with a few counts. This CDR3 is CASKRTMSSYEQYF. The CDR3 region has the DNA TGTGCCAGCAAAAGGACTATGAGCTCCTACGAGCAGTACTTC. V is TRBV12-3 or TRBV12-4 and J is TRBJ2-7, with D possibly TRBD2 on 6 matching bases. V lost 7 bases and J 0 bases, leaving 13 bases between the germline ends. The CDR3 spans 14 residues.

This clonotype was counted between two and nine times. The chain has TRBV6-1 and TRBJ1-2; 9 nucleotides line up with TRBD1. Germline V gene lookup returns CDR1 MNHNS and CDR2 SASEGT. V gave up 5 bases and J gave up 8 bases; unmatched junction bases: 12. The CDR3 is made up of 15 amino acids. The CDR3 sequence: CASSPTRDRAPGYTF. CDR3 nucleotides: TGTGCCAGCAGTCCCACCCGGGACAGGGCGCCAGGCTACACCTTC.

This clonotype was observed a handful of times. The rearrangement joins TRBV6-1 to TRBJ2-3, with 10 bases fitting TRBD1. This CDR3 has 16 residues. CDR1 and CDR2 from the germline V gene are MNHNS and SASEGT. V trimming: 4 bases; J trimming: 1 base; junction bases outside the gene matches: 5. In DNA form, the CDR3 reads TGTGCCAGCAGTGGAACGACAGGGGGCGGCACAGATACGCAGTATTTT. Translation gives CASSGTTGGGTDTQYF.

This clonotype was detected a few times. The chain is built from TRBV7-3 and TRBJ2-2, with TRBD2 as a possible D gene (8 bases). This CDR3 region has 18 residues. Per the germline V gene, CDR1 is SGHTA and CDR2 is FQGTGA. The ends were cut back, 5 bases at V and 0 bases at J, with 19 bases in the middle. CDR3 nucleotides: TGTGCCAGCAGCCGGGGGGGACTGACAGGGCCGAACACCGGGGAGCTGTTTTTT. Its translation: CASSRGGLTGPNTGELFF. Looking up the rest from reference TRBV7-3 and TRBJ2-2 gives the full variable domain: GAGVSQTPSNKVTEKGKYVELRCDPISGHTALYWYRQSLGQGPEFLIYFQGTGAADDSGLPNDRFFAVRPEGSVSTLKIQRTERGDSAVYLCASSRGGLTGPNTGELFFGEGSRLTVL.

V usage is TRBV30 and J usage is TRBJ2-3, with a possible D match to TRBD1 (6 bases). This CDR3 contains 14 residues. Germline CDR1 GTSNPN, CDR2 SVGIG (reference sequence). V was clipped by 5 bases and J by 2 bases, with 14 bases between them. The CDR3 DNA follows: TGTGCCTGGGACAGGCCCTTTTTCACAGATACGCAGTATTTT. Amino acids: CAWDRPFFTDTQYF.

This clonotype came up a few times. The gene calls are TRBV11-2 and TRBJ2-1, with 7 nucleotides matching TRBD2. The ends lost 0 bases at V and 0 bases at J; junction bases unmatched: 11. Germline assignment: CDR1 SGHAT and CDR2 FQNNGV. This CDR3 has 19 residues. This CDR3 reads CASSLDSSSGVSSYNEQFF. CDR3 coding DNA: TGTGCCAGCAGCTTAGATTCATCCAGCGGGGTAAGCTCCTACAATGAGCAGTTCTTC.

The CDR3 region has the DNA TGTGCCAGCAGCCACCTAGAACCCATCCCTTTCACGAATAGACCCTACGAGCAGTACTTC. Residues: CASSHLEPIPFTNRPYEQYF. The chain couples TRBV14 to TRBJ2-7; the D is unclear. Germline CDR1 and CDR2: SGHDN and FVKESK. The CDR3 is 20 residues long. V shed 3 bases and J shed 2 bases, with 29 bases lying between them.

The rearrangement links TRBV6-2 or TRBV6-3 to TRBJ2-6; D unclear. Between the trimmed V and J ends, which lost 2 bases and 0 bases, there was a span of 20 bases. The germline V gene has CDR1 MNHEY and CDR2 SVGEGT. The CDR3 extends over 20 amino acids. The CDR3 nucleotides read TGTGCCAGCAGTTACCGAAGGAAGACTCACTCAAGCTCTGGGGCCAACGTCCTGACTTTC. Its protein product is CASSYRRKTHSSSGANVLTF.